These T cell receptor beta chains were read from a single sample in a study of CD8 T cells in ankylosing spondylitis. Each CDR3 protein gets one entry after TCRdb re-called the 5' RACE reads with MiXCR. The table records roughly 180,000 distinct CDR3 sequences, around a tenth of them present only once. Sequencing used blood, either unsorted or a sorted T cell fraction (not recorded which). These receptors originate from a female donor with ankylosing spondylitis or in good health (not recorded which). CDR3s include the opening cysteine and the closing phenylalanine or tryptophan. The order of the fields is J gene, CDR3 length, clone size, V gene, D gene, CDR3 DNA, CDR3 protein. A D gene is named only where the DNA matches it firmly. A clone size is listed for some rows: how often the clone was seen (once, few, many), or a class if it is expanded.

>TRBJ2-3|16|few|TRBV7-2|-
TGTGCCAGCAGCTCGCACGGGGGAAGGGGCACAGATACGCAGTATTTT
CASSSHGGRGTDTQYF
>TRBJ2-2|17|few|TRBV2|TRBD1
TGTGCCAGCCCTCCCCAGTACAGGGGGCGCGGTACCGGGGAGCTGTTTTTT
CASPPQYRGRGTGELFF
>TRBJ2-5|13|few|TRBV11-2|TRBD2
TGTGCCAGCAGTCCATGGGGGGGAGAGACCCAGTACTTC
CASSPWGGETQYF
>TRBJ2-2|16|-|TRBV11-2|-
TGTGCCAGCAGCTTAGATCCTGGGGACAAGGCCGGGGAGCTGTTTTTT
CASSLDPGDKAGELFF
>TRBJ2-2|13|-|TRBV7-2|-
TGTGCCAGCAGGCAAACTAACACCGGGGAGCTGTTTTTT
CASRQTNTGELFF
>TRBJ2-1|16|-|TRBV7-9|TRBD2
TGTGCCAGCAGCCCCCAAGCGGGAGGGCCTGTCTATGAGCAGTTCTTC
CASSPQAGGPVYEQFF
>TRBJ1-1|13|-|TRBV9|-
TGTGCCAGCAGCCAACTCCCAGGGTCTGAAGCTTTCTTT
CASSQLPGSEAFF
>TRBJ1-3|16|few|TRBV4-3|-
TGCGCCAGCAGCCAAGAGCTTGGGCTCTCTGGAAACACCATATATTTT
CASSQELGLSGNTIYF
>TRBJ2-1|14|many|TRBV5-1|TRBD2
TGCGCCAGCAGCGAGGGACTAGCGGGAGCGGTGAAGTTCTTC
CASSEGLAGAVKFF
>TRBJ2-1|13|few|TRBV3-1|-
TGTGCCAGCAGCCAATCTGAGGGGAATGAGCAGTTCTTC
CASSQSEGNEQFF
>TRBJ2-1|15|few|TRBV5-6|TRBD2
TGTGCCAGCACCCTGACTAGCGGGAGGCGCGATGAGCAGTTCTTC
CASTLTSGRRDEQFF
>TRBJ2-7|16|-|TRBV4-1|TRBD2
TGCGCCAGCAGCCAAGTCTTCGGGAGGCCCCTCTACGAGCAGTACTTC
CASSQVFGRPLYEQYF
>TRBJ1-5|14|few|TRBV29-1|-
TGCAGCGCTCTAAGTGGTCCTAGCAATCAGCCCCAGCATTTT
CSALSGPSNQPQHF
>TRBJ2-1|15|few|TRBV7-6|TRBD2
TGTGCCAGCAGCTTAGTTAGCGGGGAGAACAATGAGCAGTTCTTC
CASSLVSGENNEQFF
>TRBJ1-1|12|-|TRBV7-9|-
TGTGCCAGCAGCGAGGTGAGCACTGAAGCTTTCTTT
CASSEVSTEAFF
>TRBJ2-7|13|many|TRBV25-1|-
TGTGCCAGCGCGGACCCCTGGGGCTACGAGCAGTACTTC
CASADPWGYEQYF
>TRBJ2-7|15|many|TRBV27|-
TGTGCCAGCAGCCTATCCTCTTACAGTCAAATTGGAAGGTACTTC
CASSLSSYSQIGRYF
>TRBJ2-2|14|-|TRBV12-3/TRBV12-4|-
TGTGCCAGCAGTTTAGTCGGGTACACCGGGGAGCTGTTTTTT
CASSLVGYTGELFF
>TRBJ2-1|16|-|TRBV25-1|-
TGTGCCAGCAGTGGGGGGAGGCGGAGCTCCTACAATGAGCAGTTCTTC
CASSGGRRSSYNEQFF
>TRBJ2-7|11|few|TRBV20-1|TRBD1
TGCAGTGCAAGGACAGGCGGCGAGCAGTACTTC
CSARTGGEQYF
>TRBJ1-4|14|-|TRBV9|-
TGTGCCAGCAGCGTAGCCGGGGTGGGTGAAAAACTGTTTTTT
CASSVAGVGEKLFF
>TRBJ2-7|13|few|TRBV19|-
TGTGCCAGTAGTCCGGACTGGACTTACGAGCAGTACTTC
CASSPDWTYEQYF
>TRBJ1-2|13|-|TRBV3-1|-
TGTGCCAGCAGCCAAGGGGGGGTTGGCGGCTACACCTTC
CASSQGGVGGYTF
>TRBJ1-1|13|few|TRBV27|-
TGTGCCAGCAGTTGGACAGACAACACTGAAGCTTTCTTT
CASSWTDNTEAFF
>TRBJ2-2|15|-|TRBV28|TRBD2
TGTGCCAGCAGGGGACTACCTACGGTTACCGGGGAGCTGTTTTTT
CASRGLPTVTGELFF
>TRBJ2-7|13|-|TRBV5-6|-
TGTGCCAGCAGCTTGACCCAAGCATACGAGCAGTACTTC
CASSLTQAYEQYF